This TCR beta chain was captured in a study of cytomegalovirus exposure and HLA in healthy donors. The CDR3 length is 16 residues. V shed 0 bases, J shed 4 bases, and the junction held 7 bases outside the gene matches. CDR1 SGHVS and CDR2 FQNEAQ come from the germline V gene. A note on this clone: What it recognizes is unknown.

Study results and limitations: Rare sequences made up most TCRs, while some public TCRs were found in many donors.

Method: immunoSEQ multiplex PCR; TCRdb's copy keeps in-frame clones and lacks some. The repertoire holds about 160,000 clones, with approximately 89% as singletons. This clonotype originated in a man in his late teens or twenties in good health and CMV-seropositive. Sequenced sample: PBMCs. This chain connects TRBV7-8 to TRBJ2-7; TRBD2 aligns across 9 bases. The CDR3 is CASSLAAGGRDYEQYF. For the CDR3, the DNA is TGTGCCAGCAGCTTAGCGGCGGGCGGGAGGGATTACGAGCAGTACTTC.